This TCR beta chain was sequenced in a study of blood T cell repertoires in COVID-19. CDR1 MNHEY and CDR2 SMNVEV come from the germline V gene (reference sequence). The CDR3 runs 18 residues. The data were produced by immunoSEQ multiplex PCR, yet TCRdb's version contains in-frame clones alone and is incomplete. The repertoire has roughly 250,000 clones, approximately 87% of them found once; the top ten carry 7.5% to 9%. The sequencing sample was made of peripheral blood. The source is a human donor in a cohort sampled during active COVID-19. The V and J genes are TRBV27 and TRBJ2-5; 10 bases map to TRBD2. With the DNA end fitting TRBJ2-7 better, the J assignment may be wrong. The CDR3 reads CASSPSRLAGLASYEQYF. DNA of the CDR3: TGTGCCAGCAGTCCATCCAGACTAGCGGGCCTGGCTTCCTACGAGCAGTACTTC.